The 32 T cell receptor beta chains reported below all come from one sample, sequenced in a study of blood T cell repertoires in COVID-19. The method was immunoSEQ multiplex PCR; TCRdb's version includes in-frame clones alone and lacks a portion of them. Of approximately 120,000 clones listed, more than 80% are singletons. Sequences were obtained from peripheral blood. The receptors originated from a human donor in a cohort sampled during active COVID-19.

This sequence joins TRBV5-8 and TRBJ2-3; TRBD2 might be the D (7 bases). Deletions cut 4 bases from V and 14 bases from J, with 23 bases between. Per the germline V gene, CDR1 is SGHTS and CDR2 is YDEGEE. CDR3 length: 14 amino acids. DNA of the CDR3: TGTGCCAGCAGCCCCCGCATGGCGGGGGCGTATGGGTATTTT. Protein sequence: CASSPRMAGAYGYF.

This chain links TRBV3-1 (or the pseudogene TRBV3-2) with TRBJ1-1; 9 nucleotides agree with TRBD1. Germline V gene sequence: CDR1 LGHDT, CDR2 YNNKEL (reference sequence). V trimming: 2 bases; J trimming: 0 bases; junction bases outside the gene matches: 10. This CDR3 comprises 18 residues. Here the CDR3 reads CASSQLTGGFLVNTEAFF. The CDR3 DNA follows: TGTGCCAGCAGCCAATTAACAGGGGGCTTTCTGGTGAACACTGAAGCTTTCTTT.

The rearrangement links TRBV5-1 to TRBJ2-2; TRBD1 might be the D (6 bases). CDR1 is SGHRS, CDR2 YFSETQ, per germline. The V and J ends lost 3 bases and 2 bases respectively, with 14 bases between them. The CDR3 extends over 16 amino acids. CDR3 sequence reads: CASSSQAQGNTGELFF. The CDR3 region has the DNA TGCGCCAGCAGCTCCCAGGCACAGGGAAACACCGGGGAGCTGTTTTTT. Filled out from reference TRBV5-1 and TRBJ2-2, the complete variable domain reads KAGVTQTPRYLIKTRGQQVTLSCSPISGHRSVSWYQQTPGQGLQFLFEYFSETQRNKGNFPGRFSGRQFSNSRSEMNVSTLELGDSALYLCASSSQAQGNTGELFFGEGSRLTVL.

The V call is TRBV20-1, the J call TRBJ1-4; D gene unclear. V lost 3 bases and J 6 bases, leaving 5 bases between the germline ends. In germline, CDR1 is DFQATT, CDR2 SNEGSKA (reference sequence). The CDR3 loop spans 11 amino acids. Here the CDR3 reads CSARRDEKLFF. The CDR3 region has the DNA TGCAGTGCTAGGAGGGATGAAAAACTGTTTTTT.

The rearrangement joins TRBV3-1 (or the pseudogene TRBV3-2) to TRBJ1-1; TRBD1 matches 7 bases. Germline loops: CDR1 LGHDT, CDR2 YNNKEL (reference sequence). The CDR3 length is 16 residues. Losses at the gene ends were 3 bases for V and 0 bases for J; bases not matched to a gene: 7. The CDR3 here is CASSHVGGTVNTEAFF. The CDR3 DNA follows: TGTGCCAGCAGCCATGTTGGAGGGACAGTGAACACTGAAGCTTTCTTT.

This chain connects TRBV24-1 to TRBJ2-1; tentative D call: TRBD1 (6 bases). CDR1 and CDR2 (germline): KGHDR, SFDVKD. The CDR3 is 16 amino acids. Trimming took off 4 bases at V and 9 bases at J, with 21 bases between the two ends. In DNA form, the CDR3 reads TGTGCCACCAGTGACCATACAGGGATCGGTAGGGGTGAGCAGTTCTTC. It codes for CATSDHTGIGRGEQFF.

The CDR3 DNA follows: TGTGCCAGCAGCGTAGTGGACAGGGGACTCAACTATGGCTACACCTTC. Its translation is CASSVVDRGLNYGYTF. The rearrangement joins TRBV9 to TRBJ1-2; 9 nucleotides agree with TRBD1. This CDR3 has 16 amino acids. V trimming: 0 bases; J trimming: 2 bases; junction bases outside the gene matches: 5. Germline CDR1 is SGDLS and CDR2 is YYNGEE.

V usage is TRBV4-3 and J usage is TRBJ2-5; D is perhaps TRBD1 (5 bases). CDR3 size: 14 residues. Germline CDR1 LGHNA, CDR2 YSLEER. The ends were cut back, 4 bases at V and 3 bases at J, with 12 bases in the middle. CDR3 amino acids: CASSRNTREETQYF. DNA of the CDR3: TGCGCCAGCAGCCGGAACACCAGGGAAGAGACCCAGTACTTC.

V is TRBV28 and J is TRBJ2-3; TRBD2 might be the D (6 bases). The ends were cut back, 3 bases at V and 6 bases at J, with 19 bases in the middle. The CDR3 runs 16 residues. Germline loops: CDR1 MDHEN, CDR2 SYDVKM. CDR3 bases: TGTGCCAGCAGTTTCTCCCTCACTTCAGGGAGGGATACGCAGTATTTT. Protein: CASSFSLTSGRDTQYF.

The CDR3 here is CASRGQGVPNYGYTF. For the CDR3, the DNA is TGTGCCAGCAGGGGACAGGGGGTACCGAACTATGGCTACACCTTC. The V gene is TRBV2, the J gene TRBJ1-2; TRBD1 matches 11 bases. Trimming took 6 bases from V and 2 from J; bases not matched to a gene: 5. This CDR3 region has 15 residues. CDR1 SNHLY and CDR2 FYNNEI come from the germline V gene.

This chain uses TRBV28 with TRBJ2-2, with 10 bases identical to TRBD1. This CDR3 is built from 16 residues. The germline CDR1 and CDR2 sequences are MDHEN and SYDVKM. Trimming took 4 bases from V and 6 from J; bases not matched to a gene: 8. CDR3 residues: CASSSKGQGVSGELFF. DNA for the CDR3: TGTGCCAGCAGTTCTAAAGGACAGGGGGTATCCGGGGAGCTGTTTTTT.

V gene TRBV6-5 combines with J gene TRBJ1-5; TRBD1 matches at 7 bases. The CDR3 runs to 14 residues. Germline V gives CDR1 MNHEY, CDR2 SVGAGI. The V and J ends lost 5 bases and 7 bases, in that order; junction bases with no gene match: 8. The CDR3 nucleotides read TGTGCCAGCAGTCCAGATGACAGGGTCCAGCCCCAGCATTTT. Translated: CASSPDDRVQPQHF.

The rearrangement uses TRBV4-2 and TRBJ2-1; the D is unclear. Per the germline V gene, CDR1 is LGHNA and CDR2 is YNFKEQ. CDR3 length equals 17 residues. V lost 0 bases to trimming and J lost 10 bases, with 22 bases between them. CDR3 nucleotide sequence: TGTGCCAGCAGCCAAGATCAGCGCTCCCCACCCTCCCGAGAGCAGTTCTTC. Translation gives CASSQDQRSPPSREQFF.

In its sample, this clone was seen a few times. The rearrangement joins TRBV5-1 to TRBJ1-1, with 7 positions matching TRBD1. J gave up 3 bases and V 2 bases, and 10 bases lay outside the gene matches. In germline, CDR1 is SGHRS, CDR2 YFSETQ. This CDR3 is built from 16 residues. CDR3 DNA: TGCGCCAGCAGCTTCGAACAGGGGCAGGTGGACACTGAAGCTTTCTTT. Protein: CASSFEQGQVDTEAFF.

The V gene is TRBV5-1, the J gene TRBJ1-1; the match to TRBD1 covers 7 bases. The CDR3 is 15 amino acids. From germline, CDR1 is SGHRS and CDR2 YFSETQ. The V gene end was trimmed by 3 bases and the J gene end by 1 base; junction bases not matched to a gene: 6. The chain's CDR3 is CASSSKQGPNTEAFF. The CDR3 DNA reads TGCGCCAGCAGCTCAAAACAGGGGCCGAACACTGAAGCTTTCTTT.

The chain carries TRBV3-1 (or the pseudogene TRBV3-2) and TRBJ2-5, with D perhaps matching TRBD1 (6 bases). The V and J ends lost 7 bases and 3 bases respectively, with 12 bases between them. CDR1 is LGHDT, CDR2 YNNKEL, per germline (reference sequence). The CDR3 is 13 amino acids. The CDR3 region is CASNSNREETQYF. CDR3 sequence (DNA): TGTGCCAGCAACTCAAACAGGGAAGAGACCCAGTACTTC.

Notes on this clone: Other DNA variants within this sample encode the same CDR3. The CDR3 here is CASSQGAQETQYF. In nucleotides, the CDR3 is TGTGCCAGCAGCCAGGGAGCTCAAGAGACCCAGTACTTC. V is TRBV14 and J is TRBJ2-5; possibly TRBD2 for D (5 bases). The length of the CDR3 is 13 residues. The V end was cut by 3 bases, the J end by 2 bases, with 7 bases between. Germline lookup yields CDR1 SGHDN and CDR2 FVKESK.

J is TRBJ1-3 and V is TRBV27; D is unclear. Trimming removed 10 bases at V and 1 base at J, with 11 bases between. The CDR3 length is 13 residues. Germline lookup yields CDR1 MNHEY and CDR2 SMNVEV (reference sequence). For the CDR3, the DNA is TGTGCCACGTCTCTGAGATCTGGAAACACCATATATTTT. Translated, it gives CATSLRSGNTIYF.

In DNA, the CDR3 is TGTGCCAGCAGGCAGGGGCTGGGGGGGTCACCCCTCCACTTT. Its translation is CASRQGLGGSPLHF. This chain uses TRBV28 with TRBJ1-6; TRBD1 is a possible D gene (6 bases). V was clipped by 6 bases and J by 10 bases, with 16 bases between them. This CDR3 is 14 amino acids long. Germline CDR1 reads MDHEN; CDR2 reads SYDVKM.

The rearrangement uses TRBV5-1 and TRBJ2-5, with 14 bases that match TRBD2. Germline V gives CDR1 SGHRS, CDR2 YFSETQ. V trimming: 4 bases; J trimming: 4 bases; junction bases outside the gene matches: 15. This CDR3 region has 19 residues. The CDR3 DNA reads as TGCGCCAGCAGCGCGGGACTAGCGGGAGCGTTGTTAAATCGAGAGACCCAGTACTTC. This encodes CASSAGLAGALLNRETQYF.

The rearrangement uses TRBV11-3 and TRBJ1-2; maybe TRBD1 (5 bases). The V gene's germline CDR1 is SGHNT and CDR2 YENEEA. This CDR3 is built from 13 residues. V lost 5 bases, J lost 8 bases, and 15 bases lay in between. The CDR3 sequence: CASSPFAGGGYTF. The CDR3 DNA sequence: TGTGCCAGCAGCCCCTTTGCCGGGGGGGGCTACACCTTC.

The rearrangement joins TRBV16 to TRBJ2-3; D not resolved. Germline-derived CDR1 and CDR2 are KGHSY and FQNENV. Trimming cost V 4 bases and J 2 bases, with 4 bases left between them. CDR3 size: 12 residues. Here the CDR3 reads CASSPVTDTQYF. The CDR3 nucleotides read TGTGCCAGCAGCCCTGTCACAGATACGCAGTATTTT.

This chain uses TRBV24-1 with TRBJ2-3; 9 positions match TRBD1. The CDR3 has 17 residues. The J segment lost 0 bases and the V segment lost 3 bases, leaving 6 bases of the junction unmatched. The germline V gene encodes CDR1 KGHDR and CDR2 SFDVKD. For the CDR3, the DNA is TGTGCCACCAGTGATCCCCGACAGGGGGTAAGCACAGATACGCAGTATTTT. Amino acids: CATSDPRQGVSTDTQYF.

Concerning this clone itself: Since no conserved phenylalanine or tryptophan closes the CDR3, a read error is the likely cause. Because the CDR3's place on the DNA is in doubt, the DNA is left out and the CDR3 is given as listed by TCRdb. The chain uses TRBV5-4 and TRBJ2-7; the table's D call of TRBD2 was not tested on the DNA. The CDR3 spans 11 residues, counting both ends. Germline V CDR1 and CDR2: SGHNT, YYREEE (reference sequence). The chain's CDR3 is CASSSGLAEVL.

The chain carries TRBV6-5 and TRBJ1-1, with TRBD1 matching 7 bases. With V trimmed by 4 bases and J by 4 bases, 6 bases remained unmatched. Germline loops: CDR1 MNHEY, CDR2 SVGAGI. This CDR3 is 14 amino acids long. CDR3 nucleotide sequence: TGTGCCAGCAGTTGGAGGGGGCCTGGCACTGAAGCTTTCTTT. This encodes CASSWRGPGTEAFF.

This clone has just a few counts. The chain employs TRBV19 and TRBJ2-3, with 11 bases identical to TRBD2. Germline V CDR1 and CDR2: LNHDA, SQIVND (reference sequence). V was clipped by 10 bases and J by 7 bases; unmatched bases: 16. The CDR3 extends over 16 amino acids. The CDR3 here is CATLAGGLAGSYTQYF. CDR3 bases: TGTGCCACCCTCGCAGGAGGACTAGCGGGCTCATATACGCAGTATTTT.

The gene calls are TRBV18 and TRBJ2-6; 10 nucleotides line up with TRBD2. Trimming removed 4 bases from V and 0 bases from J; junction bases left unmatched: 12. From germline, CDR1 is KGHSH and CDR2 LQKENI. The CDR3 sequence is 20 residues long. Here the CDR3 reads CASSQLAGGKLLSGANVLTF. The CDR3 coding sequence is TGTGCCAGCTCACAGTTAGCGGGAGGCAAACTTCTCTCTGGGGCCAACGTCCTGACTTTC.

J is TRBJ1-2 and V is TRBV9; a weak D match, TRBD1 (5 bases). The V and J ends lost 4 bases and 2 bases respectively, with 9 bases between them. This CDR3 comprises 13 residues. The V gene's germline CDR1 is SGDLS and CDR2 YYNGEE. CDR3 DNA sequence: TGTGCCAGCAGCAGTGGACAAAACTATGGCTACACCTTC. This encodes CASSSGQNYGYTF.

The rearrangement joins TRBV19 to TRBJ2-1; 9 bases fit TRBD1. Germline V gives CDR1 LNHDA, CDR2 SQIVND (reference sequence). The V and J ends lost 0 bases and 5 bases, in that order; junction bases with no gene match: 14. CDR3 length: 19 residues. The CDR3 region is CASSIEGANFGTGNNEQFF. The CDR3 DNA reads TGTGCCAGTAGTATAGAGGGGGCCAACTTCGGGACAGGGAACAATGAGCAGTTCTTC.

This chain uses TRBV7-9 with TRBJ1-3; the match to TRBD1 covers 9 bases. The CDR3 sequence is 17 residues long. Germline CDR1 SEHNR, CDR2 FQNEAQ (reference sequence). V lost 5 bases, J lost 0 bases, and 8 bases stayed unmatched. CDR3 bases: TGTGCCAGCAGCCGGACAGGGGATGGCAGCTCTGGAAACACCATATATTTT. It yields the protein CASSRTGDGSSGNTIYF. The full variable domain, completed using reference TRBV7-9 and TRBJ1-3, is DTGVSQNPRHKITKRGQNVTFRCDPISEHNRLYWYRQTLGQGPEFLTYFQNEAQLEKSRLLSDRFSAERPKGSFSTLEIQRTEQGDSAMYLCASSRTGDGSSGNTIYFGEGSWLTVV.

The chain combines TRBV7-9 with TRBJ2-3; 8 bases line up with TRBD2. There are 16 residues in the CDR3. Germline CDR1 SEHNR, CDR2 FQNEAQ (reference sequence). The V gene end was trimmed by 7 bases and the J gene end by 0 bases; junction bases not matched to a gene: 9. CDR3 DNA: TGTGCCAGCACCGGGCCCCCTAGCGGGAGCACAGATACGCAGTATTTT. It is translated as CASTGPPSGSTDTQYF.

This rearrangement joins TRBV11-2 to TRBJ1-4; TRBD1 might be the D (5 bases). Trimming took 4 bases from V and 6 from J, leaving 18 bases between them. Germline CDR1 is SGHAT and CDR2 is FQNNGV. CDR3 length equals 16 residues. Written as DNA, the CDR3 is TGTGCCAGCAGCTCCTATAAACAGGAAGAGGATGAAAAACTGTTTTTT. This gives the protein CASSSYKQEEDEKLFF.